Below are 20 T cell receptor beta chains sequenced from a single sample in a study of blood T cells in healthy people across ages. PCR was performed a second time for 7 to 11 cycles using a sample-barcoded 5' primer and a J-beta primer mix. TCRdb analysed the 5' RACE reads with MiXCR anew, one entry per CDR3 protein. This repertoire shows around 900,000 distinct CDR3 sequences, about 30% found once; its top ten account for 17%. Sequencing used blood. Receptor source: an elderly woman in good health.

This clonotype was picked up many times. The chain joins TRBV6-5 to TRBJ2-7; perhaps TRBD1 as D (7 bases). Per germline, CDR1 MNHEY and CDR2 SVGAGI. The CDR3 covers 15 residues. V lost 6 bases to trimming and J lost 2 bases, with 17 bases between them. CDR3 in amino acids: CASSYRRGPTYEQYF. The CDR3 DNA reads as TGTGCCAGCAGCTACCGGAGGGGGCCCACCTACGAGCAGTACTTC.

The chain combines TRBV14 with TRBJ2-1; unclear D gene. V lost 3 bases, J lost 4 bases, and 7 bases lay in between. This CDR3 is 13 amino acids long. The germline gives CDR1 SGHDN, CDR2 FVKESK. For the CDR3, the DNA is TGTGCCAGCAGCCAGCCGCTATACAATGAGCAGTTCTTC. Residues: CASSQPLYNEQFF.

Ten or more counts support this clonotype. A much larger clone is a single base away; this may be a read error. The rearrangement uses TRBV10-3 and TRBJ2-7; D possibly corresponds to TRBD1 (6 bases). Germline assignment: CDR1 ENHRY and CDR2 SYGVKD. The V end lost 6 bases, the J end lost 6 bases, and 15 bases lay between the germline ends. The CDR3 length is 13 residues. The CDR3 reads CAIRDTGLREQYF. CDR3 in DNA: TGTGCCATCAGGGACACAGGGTTACGCGAGCAGTACTTC.

The V and J genes are TRBV6-5 and TRBJ1-1, with TRBD1 identical over 7 bases. CDR3 length: 15 residues. Per germline, CDR1 MNHEY and CDR2 SVGAGI. The V segment lost 6 bases and the J segment 5 bases; nucleotides outside the gene matches: 12. The CDR3 DNA is TGTGCCAGCAGAAAAGACAGGGCGCTAATGACTGAAGCTTTCTTT. Translated: CASRKDRALMTEAFF.

This clonotype was recorded at least ten times. J is TRBJ2-5 and V is TRBV7-2; perhaps D is TRBD1 or TRBD2 (6 bases each). This CDR3 contains 15 residues. The germline CDR1 and CDR2 sequences are SGHTA and FQGNSA. The V and J ends lost 2 bases and 0 bases respectively, with 10 bases between them. The CDR3 protein is CASSLMGGHQETQYF. The CDR3, as DNA: TGTGCCAGCAGCTTAATGGGGGGCCACCAAGAGACCCAGTACTTC. Full variable domain (rest looked up from reference TRBV7-2 and TRBJ2-5): GAGVSQSPSNKVTEKGKDVELRCDPISGHTALYWYRQSLGQGLEFLIYFQGNSAPDKSGLPSDRFSAERTGGSVSTLTIQRTQQEDSAVYLCASSLMGGHQETQYFGPGTRLLVL.

This clonotype was observed many times. The CDR3 loop reads CASSPGLAGEYNEQFF. In DNA, the CDR3 is TGTGCCAGCAGCCCAGGACTAGCGGGGGAGTACAATGAGCAGTTCTTC. This chain joins TRBV13 and TRBJ2-1, with TRBD2 identical over 13 bases. Trimming at V came to 5 bases and at J to 4 bases, leaving 5 bases not matched to a gene. The CDR3 spans 16 residues. Per germline, CDR1 PRHDT and CDR2 FYEKMQ (reference sequence).

A note on this clonotype: A much larger clone lies one base from this, so it may be a read error. V usage is TRBV20-1 and J usage is TRBJ1-2; D might be TRBD1 (5 bases). V lost 1 base, J lost 7 bases, and 10 bases lay in between. Germline lookup yields CDR1 DFQATT and CDR2 SNEGSKA (reference sequence). The CDR3 has 12 residues. This CDR3 reads CSARGGTCGYTF. The DNA of the CDR3 is TGCAGTGCTAGAGGGGGGACCTGTGGCTACACCTTC.

This clonotype was recorded at least ten times. CDR3 DNA: TGTGCCAGCAGCGCTGGGACAGGCTACAATGAGCAGTTCTTC. Translated: CASSAGTGYNEQFF. This chain connects TRBV5-6 to TRBJ2-1, with TRBD1 matching over 8 bases. Trimming cost V 4 bases and J 3 bases; bases outside gene matches: 3. The CDR3 runs to 14 residues. From germline, CDR1 is SGHDT and CDR2 YYEEEE.

To note about this clonotype: Given a much more abundant clone one base away, this may be a read error. V and J are TRBV7-6 and TRBJ2-1, with 12 bases fitting TRBD2. Trimming took 1 base from V and 7 from J; bases not matched to a gene: 5. Germline CDR1 SGHVS, CDR2 FNYEAQ. CDR3 length: 16 residues. This CDR3 reads CASSLGTSGVENEQFF. The CDR3 DNA is TGTGCCAGCAGCTTAGGGACTAGCGGGGTGGAGAATGAGCAGTTCTTC. The full variable domain, completed using reference TRBV7-6 and TRBJ2-1, is GAGVSQSPRYKVTKRGQDVALRCDPISGHVSLYWYRQALGQGPEFLTYFNYEAQQDKSGLPNDRFSAERPEGSISTLTIQRTEQRDSAMYRCASSLGTSGVENEQFFGPGTRLTVL.

J is TRBJ2-3 and V is TRBV3-1; unclear D gene. CDR3 length: 17 amino acids. V was clipped by 0 bases and J by 3 bases, with 16 bases between them. Germline V gene sequence: CDR1 LGHDT, CDR2 YNNKEL (reference sequence). The CDR3 DNA sequence: TGTGCCAGCAGCCAAGATTCAAGGCGGCTCTGGACAGATACGCAGTATTTT. Its translation: CASSQDSRRLWTDTQYF.

In regard to this clonotype: This could be a read error, since a much larger clone is one nucleotide away. The V gene is TRBV9, the J gene TRBJ2-4, with TRBD2 as a possible D gene (5 bases). CDR3 length: 18 amino acids. V lost 0 bases and J 9 bases, leaving 25 bases between the germline ends. The V gene's germline CDR1 is SGDLS and CDR2 YYNGEE. CDR3 DNA: TGTGCCAGCAGCGTAGCTACTCTAGCTGGTGGGGAAAATGGCATTCAGTACTTC. Residues: CASSVATLAGGENGIQYF.

This clonotype showed up many times. The rearrangement links TRBV6-5 to TRBJ1-5, with 7 bases aligning to TRBD1. This CDR3 contains 15 residues. CDR1 is MNHEY and CDR2 is SVGAGI in the germline V gene. V trimming: 6 bases; J trimming: 2 bases; junction bases outside the gene matches: 7. The CDR3 loop is CASSKDRVGNQPQHF. The CDR3 DNA sequence: TGTGCCAGCAGCAAAGACAGGGTCGGCAATCAGCCCCAGCATTTT.

On this clonotype itself: A much larger clone is a single base away; this may be a read error. The chain is built from TRBV12-3 or TRBV12-4 and TRBJ2-3; D is unclear. V shed 6 bases and J shed 4 bases, with 14 bases lying between them. There are 14 residues in the CDR3. The CDR3 loop reads CASRERSSADTQYF. The CDR3 region has the DNA TGTGCCAGCAGGGAGCGATCGAGCGCAGATACGCAGTATTTT.

The chain's CDR3 is CASSPRTGEWTGELFF. The CDR3 DNA reads as TGTGCCAGCAGCCCTCGAACAGGGGAATGGACCGGGGAGCTGTTTTTT. V usage is TRBV7-9 and J usage is TRBJ2-2; 7 positions match TRBD1. J was trimmed by 5 bases and V by 5 bases; bases with no gene match: 11. This CDR3 region has 16 residues. Germline V gene lookup returns CDR1 SEHNR and CDR2 FQNEAQ (reference sequence). The full variable domain, in which reference TRBV7-9 and TRBJ2-2 provide the parts outside the CDR3, is DTGVSQNPRHKITKRGQNVTFRCDPISEHNRLYWYRQTLGQGPEFLTYFQNEAQLEKSRLLSDRFSAERPKGSFSTLEIQRTEQGDSAMYLCASSPRTGEWTGELFFGEGSRLTVL.

As to this clonotype: A read error may explain this, as a much larger clone is one base away. The chain recombines TRBV10-3 with TRBJ2-3; TRBD2 might be the D (5 bases). The V gene lost 6 bases and the J gene lost 2 bases, with 12 bases spanning the gap. CDR1 ENHRY and CDR2 SYGVKD come from the germline V gene. The CDR3 has 14 amino acids. The CDR3 loop reads CAISKPADTDTQYF. The CDR3 coding sequence is TGTGCCATCAGCAAACCAGCGGACACAGATACGCAGTATTTT.

The V call is TRBV5-6, the J call TRBJ2-4; D remains ambiguous. CDR3 length: 15 residues. V was cut by 0 bases and J by 5 bases, with 12 bases left in between. Germline V gene sequence: CDR1 SGHDT, CDR2 YYEEEE. The CDR3 sequence is CASSLGAGFENIQYF. CDR3 DNA: TGTGCCAGCAGCTTGGGGGCTGGGTTCGAAAACATTCAGTACTTC.

This clonotype was detected only a few times. A read error may produce the germline difference seen at one junction end. The chain joins TRBV5-5 to TRBJ2-2, with TRBD2 as a possible D gene (5 bases). The CDR3 contains 15 residues. Germline V gene sequence: CDR1 SGHKS, CDR2 YYEKEE (reference sequence). This CDR3 reads CASTGQVANTGERFF. CDR3 sequence (DNA): TGTGCCAGCACGGGTCAGGTCGCGAACACCGGGGAGCGGTTTTTT.

This chain links TRBV20-1 with TRBJ2-5; tentative D call: TRBD1 (8 bases). V was clipped by 2 bases and J by 5 bases, with 15 bases between them. Looked up from germline, CDR1 is DFQATT and CDR2 is SNEGSKA (reference sequence). CDR3 length equals 14 residues. The CDR3 DNA reads as TGCAGTGCTAGAAGTACAGGGGGGGCTGAGACCCAGTACTTC. As protein: CSARSTGGAETQYF.

This clonotype was observed a single time. The genes are TRBV5-7 and TRBJ2-7; D is perhaps TRBD1 (6 bases). TRBV5-7 is noted as an ORF with a role that remains uncertain. V was pared by 4 bases and J by 0 bases, with 14 bases between. This CDR3 spans 15 amino acids. As DNA, the CDR3 is TGTGCCAGCAGCGATGGCGGACAGAGCTCCTACGAGCAGTACTTC. It encodes CASSDGGQSSYEQYF.

J is TRBJ1-1 and V is TRBV7-9, with unresolved D. The CDR3 loop spans 13 amino acids. The V gene lost 5 bases and the J gene lost 10 bases, with 17 bases spanning the gap. The V gene's germline CDR1 is SEHNR and CDR2 FQNEAQ (reference sequence). CDR3 sequence reads: CASSQVGGAGAFF. CDR3 in DNA: TGTGCCAGCAGCCAGGTCGGAGGAGCTGGAGCTTTCTTT.